The 28 T cell receptor beta chains listed next were all sequenced from one sample in a study of blood T cell repertoires in COVID-19. Sequencing used immunoSEQ multiplex PCR; TCRdb keeps in-frame clones, though not all of them. Of about 140,000 clones listed, 76% are singletons. The sequencing sample was made of peripheral blood. The receptors stem from a man in his fifties or sixties with acute or convalescent COVID-19.

The chain carries TRBV19 and TRBJ2-7; D perhaps matches TRBD2 (6 bases). Germline values: CDR1 LNHDA, CDR2 SQIVND (reference sequence). Trimming cost V 3 bases and J 7 bases, with 19 bases left between them. This CDR3 is built from 15 residues. CDR3 in amino acids: CASSMGRASVGEQYF. DNA of the CDR3: TGTGCCAGTAGTATGGGCCGGGCTAGCGTGGGGGAGCAGTACTTC.

The V call is TRBV4-2, the J call TRBJ1-5; D gene uncertain. Germline V gene lookup returns CDR1 LGHNA and CDR2 YNFKEQ. V was cut by 1 base and J by 0 bases, with 13 bases left in between. The CDR3 runs 17 residues. Here the CDR3 reads CASSQGILGISNQPQHF. Here the CDR3 DNA reads TGTGCCAGCAGCCAAGGGATCCTCGGGATTAGCAATCAGCCCCAGCATTTT.

This chain links TRBV2 with TRBJ2-5; 11 nucleotides agree with TRBD2. Germline V lookup: CDR1 SNHLY, CDR2 FYNNEI. V lost 4 bases and J lost 5; bases outside the gene matches: 6. There are 15 residues in the CDR3. Here the CDR3 reads CASSGTSGSFETQYF. CDR3 in DNA: TGTGCCAGCAGTGGAACTAGCGGGAGTTTCGAGACCCAGTACTTC. Combining the CDR3 with reference TRBV2 and TRBJ2-5 gives the whole variable domain EPEVTQTPSHQVTQMGQEVILRCVPISNHLYFYWYRQILGQKVEFLVSFYNNEISEKSEIFDDQFSVERPDGSNFTLKIRSTKLEDSAMYFCASSGTSGSFETQYFGPGTRLLVL.

This clone appeared many times. In DNA form, the CDR3 reads TGTGCCAGCAAGGGGCAGGGGGGCGAGCAGTACTTC. Translated, it gives CASKGQGGEQYF. This rearrangement joins TRBV27 to TRBJ2-7; D possibly corresponds to TRBD1 (7 bases). The germline V gene has CDR1 MNHEY and CDR2 SMNVEV (reference sequence). V dropped 7 bases and J dropped 6 bases, with 13 bases sitting between them. The CDR3 covers 12 residues.

J is TRBJ2-7 and V is TRBV2, with TRBD1 identical over 11 bases. The CDR3 runs to 15 residues. Trimming removed 6 bases from V and 2 bases from J; junction bases left unmatched: 6. Germline V gene sequence: CDR1 SNHLY, CDR2 FYNNEI. The chain's CDR3 is CASSFRDRGAYEQYF. CDR3 sequence (DNA): TGTGCCAGCAGCTTCCGGGACAGGGGGGCCTACGAGCAGTACTTC.

V usage is TRBV11-2 and J usage is TRBJ2-1; no firm D call. Germline V gives CDR1 SGHAT, CDR2 FQNNGV. The germline V and J ends were trimmed by 1 base and 4 bases, with 5 bases remaining between them. This CDR3 has 13 amino acids. In nucleotides, the CDR3 is TGTGCCAGCAGCTTAGCTAGGTACAATGAGCAGTTCTTC. Amino acid sequence: CASSLARYNEQFF.

The rearrangement uses TRBV2 and TRBJ1-1; a weak D match, TRBD1 (6 bases). The germline V gene has CDR1 SNHLY and CDR2 FYNNEI. The CDR3 has 15 residues. V lost 5 bases to trimming and J lost 0 bases, with 13 bases between them. In DNA form, the CDR3 reads TGTGCCAGCAGTCCTTACAGGGCTATGAACACTGAAGCTTTCTTT. This sequence encodes CASSPYRAMNTEAFF.

The genes are TRBV7-2 and TRBJ2-3, with D possibly being TRBD2 (6 bases). Trimming removed 1 base from V and 4 bases from J, with 9 bases in between. There are 14 residues in the CDR3. From germline, CDR1 is SGHTA and CDR2 FQGNSA. CDR3 sequence: CASSLGIAADTQYF. Here the CDR3 DNA reads TGTGCCAGCAGCTTAGGGATAGCGGCAGATACGCAGTATTTT.

The chain is built from TRBV5-1 and TRBJ2-3; perhaps TRBD2 as D (5 bases). Germline V lookup: CDR1 SGHRS, CDR2 YFSETQ. The CDR3 runs 15 residues. V gave up 0 bases and J gave up 4 bases, with 12 bases separating them. CDR3 region: CASSLGGALADTQYF. The CDR3 bases are TGCGCCAGCAGCTTGGGGGGAGCCCTAGCAGATACGCAGTATTTT. The variable domain in full, with the rest retrieved from reference TRBV5-1 and TRBJ2-3, is KAGVTQTPRYLIKTRGQQVTLSCSPISGHRSVSWYQQTPGQGLQFLFEYFSETQRNKGNFPGRFSGRQFSNSRSEMNVSTLELGDSALYLCASSLGGALADTQYFGPGTRLTVL.

This clone was seen a few times. The chain combines TRBV27 with TRBJ2-6; TRBD1 aligns across 9 bases. This CDR3 has 20 amino acids. CDR1 is MNHEY and CDR2 is SMNVEV in the germline V gene (reference sequence). Trimming took 4 bases from V and 1 from J; bases not matched to a gene: 14. The CDR3 coding sequence is TGTGCCAGCAGTTGGGCCCCCCCGGGACAGGGTAGTTCTGGGGCCAACGTCCTGACTTTC. It codes for CASSWAPPGQGSSGANVLTF.

A few counts support this clone. The chain couples TRBV28 to TRBJ2-1, with D possibly being TRBD2 (6 bases). Germline CDR1 and CDR2: MDHEN and SYDVKM. The CDR3 consists of 16 residues. V lost 5 bases to trimming and J lost 1 base, with 15 bases between them. The CDR3 here is CASSPYRLGSYNEQFF. The CDR3 DNA is TGTGCCAGCAGTCCGTATCGACTAGGTTCCTACAATGAGCAGTTCTTC.

The chain combines TRBV1 with TRBJ2-3; the D call of TRBD2 is as the table states it, not checked on the DNA. TRBV1 is labeled a pseudogene. The CDR3 runs to 18 residues. The CDR3 sequence is CTSSLTSGRVRKPDTQYF. CDR3 coding DNA: TGCACCAGCAGCCTGACTAGCGGGAGGGTCCGTAAACCAGATACGCAGTATTTT.

CDR3 coding DNA: TGTGCCACCAGCGAGAACAGGGACGGGCATGAGCAGTTCTTC. Translation: CATSENRDGHEQFF. V and J are TRBV24-1 and TRBJ2-1; the D gene is possibly TRBD1 (6 bases). Trimming removed 7 bases from V and 8 bases from J, with 17 bases in between. Germline V lookup: CDR1 KGHDR, CDR2 SFDVKD. CDR3 size: 14 residues.

Turning to this clone: The sample has other DNA sequences that encode this CDR3 too. This chain connects TRBV5-1 to TRBJ2-2; TRBD1 aligns across 9 bases. Germline CDR1 reads SGHRS; CDR2 reads YFSETQ. The CDR3 consists of 15 residues. The J segment lost 4 bases and the V segment lost 2 bases, leaving 3 bases of the junction unmatched. CDR3 in DNA: TGCGCCAGCAGCTTACAGGGACAGGGCACCGGGGAGCTGTTTTTT. Translating it yields CASSLQGQGTGELFF. Using reference TRBV5-1 and TRBJ2-2 for the parts outside the CDR3, the full variable domain is KAGVTQTPRYLIKTRGQQVTLSCSPISGHRSVSWYQQTPGQGLQFLFEYFSETQRNKGNFPGRFSGRQFSNSRSEMNVSTLELGDSALYLCASSLQGQGTGELFFGEGSRLTVL.

The sample holds a few counts of this clone. The chain carries TRBV10-1 and TRBJ2-1; 13 bases match TRBD2. The CDR3 loop spans 15 amino acids. Germline CDR1 is WNHNN and CDR2 is SYGVQD (reference sequence). With V trimmed by 6 bases and J by 9 bases, 8 bases remained unmatched. In DNA, the CDR3 is TGCGCCAGCAGCCCCGGACTAGCGGGAGCACCTGAGCAGTTCTTC. This gives the protein CASSPGLAGAPEQFF.

The chain carries TRBV5-1 and TRBJ2-7; 7 positions match TRBD2. CDR1 and CDR2 from the germline V gene are SGHRS and YFSETQ. The trim removed 0 bases at V and 4 bases at J, leaving 7 bases unmatched. The CDR3 runs to 15 residues. This CDR3 reads CASSLGLAASYEQYF. Here the CDR3 DNA reads TGCGCCAGCAGCTTGGGACTAGCCGCTTCTTACGAGCAGTACTTC.

The J gene is TRBJ2-1, the V gene TRBV10-3; 8 bases line up with TRBD2. This CDR3 contains 14 residues. Germline trimming cut 9 bases from V and 4 bases from J; bases unmatched to any gene: 8. CDR1 is ENHRY, CDR2 SYGVKD, per germline. This CDR3 reads CAIQAGEGYNEQFF. The CDR3 DNA follows: TGTGCCATACAAGCGGGAGAGGGGTACAATGAGCAGTTCTTC.

The chain is built from TRBV6-5 and TRBJ1-1, with 9 bases lining up with TRBD1. The V gene's germline CDR1 is MNHEY and CDR2 SVGAGI. This CDR3 region has 15 residues. The V and J ends lost 6 bases and 4 bases, in that order; junction bases with no gene match: 9. This CDR3 reads CASSSQGALGTEAFF. The CDR3, as DNA: TGTGCCAGCAGCTCACAGGGGGCGCTGGGCACTGAAGCTTTCTTT.

This rearrangement joins TRBV15 to TRBJ2-7; 7 bases are shared with TRBD2. CDR1 and CDR2 from the germline V gene are LNHNV and YYDKDF (reference sequence). This CDR3 spans 16 amino acids. The V segment lost 4 bases and the J segment 2 bases; nucleotides outside the gene matches: 11. In DNA, the CDR3 is TGTGCCACCAGCACAGACAACCGGGAGGTTGCCTACGAGCAGTACTTC. Translation gives CATSTDNREVAYEQYF.

The count of this clone is one. V gene TRBV19 combines with J gene TRBJ2-5; D is uncertain. V lost 6 bases and J lost 5, with 19 bases in between. The germline gives CDR1 LNHDA, CDR2 SQIVND (reference sequence). The CDR3 spans 15 residues. The CDR3 DNA sequence: TGTGCCAGTAGCCCCACTCTCGAGAGTTTGGAGACCCAGTACTTC. Translated, it gives CASSPTLESLETQYF.

The chain recombines TRBV19 with TRBJ2-5, with a tentative D call TRBD1 (6 bases). Germline values: CDR1 LNHDA, CDR2 SQIVND (reference sequence). Trimming cost V 6 bases and J 1 base, with 15 bases left between them. CDR3 length: 15 amino acids. The CDR3: CASSLSTGTQETQYF. CDR3 DNA: TGTGCCAGTAGCCTTTCGACAGGTACCCAAGAGACCCAGTACTTC.

The J gene is TRBJ2-5, the V gene TRBV9, with TRBD2 matching 7 bases. V shed 0 bases and J 5 bases; nucleotides not matched to a gene: 1. This CDR3 spans 13 amino acids. Germline lookup yields CDR1 SGDLS and CDR2 YYNGEE. CDR3 in amino acids: CASSVDGRETQYF. CDR3 nucleotides: TGTGCCAGCAGCGTAGACGGGAGGGAGACCCAGTACTTC.

This clone came up once. The chain combines TRBV5-4 with TRBJ2-1; 7 bases map to TRBD2. The V and J ends lost 4 bases and 3 bases, in that order; junction bases with no gene match: 10. Germline V gives CDR1 SGHNT, CDR2 YYREEE (reference sequence). CDR3 length equals 16 residues. As DNA, the CDR3 is TGTGCCAGCAGCCCCCCACCTAGCGGCAACTACAATGAGCAGTTCTTC. Protein sequence: CASSPPPSGNYNEQFF.

The count of this clone is one. The V call is TRBV28, the J call TRBJ2-7, with a possible D match to TRBD1 (5 bases). The CDR3 runs to 12 residues. The germline V gene encodes CDR1 MDHEN and CDR2 SYDVKM. V shed 8 bases and J shed 6 bases, with 14 bases lying between them. The CDR3 protein is CASQNQGREQYF. In DNA, the CDR3 is TGTGCCAGCCAGAACCAGGGTCGCGAGCAGTACTTC.

V and J are TRBV7-6 and TRBJ2-3; 14 positions match TRBD2. The CDR3 has 20 residues. The germline V gene has CDR1 SGHVS and CDR2 FNYEAQ. V shed 5 bases, J shed 0 bases, and the junction held 13 bases outside the gene matches. CDR3: CASSPGPKTSGRGSTDTQYF. In DNA form, the CDR3 reads TGTGCCAGCAGCCCCGGTCCGAAGACTAGCGGGAGGGGTAGCACAGATACGCAGTATTTT.

This clone was recorded a few times. The V and J genes are TRBV28 and TRBJ2-7; 11 nucleotides match TRBD2. The CDR3 runs 15 residues. CDR1 MDHEN and CDR2 SYDVKM come from the germline V gene. V lost 1 base, J lost 7 bases, and 6 bases stayed unmatched. The CDR3 reads CASSLYSGRAMEQYF. The CDR3 nucleotides are TGTGCCAGCAGTTTATATAGCGGGAGGGCCATGGAGCAGTACTTC.

This clone was detected a few times. The chain recombines TRBV29-1 with TRBJ2-1; 15 bases align to TRBD2. Germline lookup yields CDR1 SQVTM and CDR2 ANQGSEA. With 7 bases clipped from V and 9 bases from J, the junction kept 7 bases outside the gene matches. The CDR3 has 14 residues. The CDR3 here is CSAGLAGGTGEQFF. CDR3 nucleotide sequence: TGCAGCGCAGGACTAGCGGGGGGGACGGGTGAGCAGTTCTTC.

The V call is TRBV11-2, the J call TRBJ2-7; no firm D call. Germline values: CDR1 SGHAT, CDR2 FQNNGV. The CDR3 covers 12 residues. The germline V and J ends were trimmed by 5 bases and 3 bases, with 8 bases remaining between them. CDR3 nucleotide sequence: TGTGCCAGCAGCCCTGCGGTCTACGAGCAGTACTTC. Translated: CASSPAVYEQYF.